This entry is about one T cell receptor beta chain. Its specificity is unknown. Germline CDR1 and CDR2: DFQATT and SNEGSKA (reference sequence). Trimming stripped 3 bases from V and 7 bases from J, with 13 bases between. The CDR3 spans 12 residues. Treatment meaning: some 20 received Ad26.COV2.S at low or high dose, single or two shots; a few received placebo; per-sample allocation not given. Samples came from day 63 after the first vaccine or placebo injection. The sample originates from a study of Ad26.COV2.S vaccination and SARS-CoV-2 variants. The overall study: Among those in the COV1001 Ad26.COV2.S trial arm was the donor. The vaccine Ad26.COV2.S was put into the muscle once, or twice with 56 days between.

Findings and limits, study-wide: Substantial breadth was reportedly displayed by spike-specific CD8+ and CD4+ T cell responses after vaccination. Non-spike TCR breadth did not differ much between vaccine and placebo recipients.

Assay: immunoSEQ multiplex PCR; the TCRdb copy retains only in-frame clones and omits some. The data show some 330,000 clones, roughly 90% seen once. This receptor was obtained from a person aged 18-60 years who received the Ad26.COV2.S COVID-19 vaccine or a placebo. V is TRBV20-1 and J is TRBJ2-7; D not resolved. The material was peripheral blood, obtained in a trial of Ad26.COV2.S vaccine versus placebo. In DNA form, the CDR3 reads TGCAGTGCTAGTACCCAATTAGGGGAGCAGTACTTC. Translation gives CSASTQLGEQYF.